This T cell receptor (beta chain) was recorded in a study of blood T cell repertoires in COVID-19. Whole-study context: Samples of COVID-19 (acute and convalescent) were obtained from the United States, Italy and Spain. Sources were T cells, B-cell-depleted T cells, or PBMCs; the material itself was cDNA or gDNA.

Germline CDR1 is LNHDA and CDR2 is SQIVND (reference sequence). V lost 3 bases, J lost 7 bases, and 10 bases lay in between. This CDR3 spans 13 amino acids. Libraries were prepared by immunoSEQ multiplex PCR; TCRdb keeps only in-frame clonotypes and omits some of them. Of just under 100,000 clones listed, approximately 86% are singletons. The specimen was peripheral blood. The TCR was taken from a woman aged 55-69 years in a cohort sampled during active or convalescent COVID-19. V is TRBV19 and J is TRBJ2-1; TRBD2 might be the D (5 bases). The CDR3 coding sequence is TGTGCCAGTAGTATCTCGGGGTGGAATGAGCAGTTCTTC. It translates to CASSISGWNEQFF.